One sample yielded the 20 T cell receptor beta chains listed below, sequenced in a study of CD8 T cells in ankylosing spondylitis. Study-level results: It appeared that ankylosing spondylitis blood was characterized by a TCR beta motif of about eight highly homologous variants.

Antigen specificity for these receptors is unknown. TCRdb redid the calling of the 5' RACE reads with MiXCR, one entry per CDR3 protein. The data hold 350,000 or so distinct CDR3 sequences, with 6.5% to 10% observed a single time. What was sequenced was blood, either unsorted or a sorted T cell fraction (not recorded which). The receptors here all came from a male donor with ankylosing spondylitis.

This clonotype was observed at least ten times. The chain combines TRBV4-3 with TRBJ2-7; tentative D call: TRBD2 (5 bases). Looked up from germline, CDR1 is LGHNA and CDR2 is YSLEER. The CDR3 sequence is 14 residues long. Trimming pared 4 bases from V and 3 bases from J, leaving 13 bases between. The CDR3 here is CASSPRLDYYEQYF. CDR3 sequence (DNA): TGCGCCAGCAGCCCCCGCTTAGACTACTACGAGCAGTACTTC.

This clonotype was counted only a few times. The CDR3 DNA is TGTGCCAGCAGTCCAGCGACAGGGGGTCAGCCCCAGCATTTT. It codes for CASSPATGGQPQHF. This rearrangement joins TRBV27 to TRBJ1-5; TRBD1 matches at 9 bases. V lost 5 bases, J lost 6 bases, and 5 bases stayed unmatched. The germline CDR1 and CDR2 sequences are MNHEY and SMNVEV (reference sequence). The CDR3 runs 14 residues.

V is TRBV28 and J is TRBJ1-1, with D perhaps matching TRBD1 (5 bases). Germline V lookup: CDR1 MDHEN, CDR2 SYDVKM. CDR3 length: 14 residues. V was cut by 5 bases and J by 6 bases, with 16 bases left in between. CDR3 nucleotide sequence: TGTGCCAGCAGTCGGGACGGACGTAGATCTGAAGCTTTCTTT. Translation: CASSRDGRRSEAFF.

This rearrangement joins TRBV12-3 or TRBV12-4 to TRBJ2-4; TRBD1 might be the D (5 bases). This CDR3 comprises 15 residues. V was cut by 0 bases and J by 8 bases, with 14 bases left in between. The CDR3 loop reads CASSLATDHADIQYF. The CDR3 nucleotides read TGTGCCAGCAGTTTAGCGACAGATCATGCGGACATTCAGTACTTC.

This clonotype turned up a few times. The CDR3 DNA reads as TGCAGCGTCCCTCAGGGTGGGTCCTACAATGAGCAGTTCTTC. Amino acids: CSVPQGGSYNEQFF. This chain joins TRBV29-1 and TRBJ2-1; D perhaps matches TRBD1 (5 bases). Germline V CDR1 and CDR2: SQVTM, ANQGSEA. V was pared by 6 bases and J by 1 base, with 13 bases between. The CDR3 runs to 14 residues.

The rearrangement uses TRBV6-5 and TRBJ1-1; 10 bases are shared with TRBD1. The CDR3 totals 15 residues. V was clipped by 4 bases and J by 6 bases; unmatched bases: 8. CDR1 MNHEY and CDR2 SVGAGI come from the germline V gene. The CDR3 bases are TGTGCCAGCAGTTTTGGGACAGGGGACGGGCCTGAAGCTTTCTTT. Protein product: CASSFGTGDGPEAFF.

This clonotype has just a few counts. The chain has TRBV7-2 and TRBJ2-7, with 13 bases lining up with TRBD2. V was pared by 0 bases and J by 4 bases, with 0 bases of the junction left unmatched. CDR1 and CDR2 from the germline V gene are SGHTA and FQGNSA. The CDR3 totals 15 residues. Here the CDR3 reads CASSLAGLAGYEQYF. The CDR3 coding sequence is TGTGCCAGCAGCTTAGCGGGACTAGCGGGGTACGAGCAGTACTTC.

This clonotype was detected only a few times. This sequence joins TRBV20-1 and TRBJ2-1; a weak D match, TRBD1 (5 bases). The CDR3 covers 12 residues. V was pared by 5 bases and J by 3 bases, with 8 bases between. The germline V gene encodes CDR1 DFQATT and CDR2 SNEGSKA (reference sequence). CDR3 sequence (DNA): TGCAGTGCTGATCAGGGCTACAATGAGCAGTTCTTC. It codes for CSADQGYNEQFF.

CDR3 DNA: TGTGCCAGCAGATACGCGGAGGGGTTTGAGGGCTACACCTTC. Its protein product is CASRYAEGFEGYTF. This chain joins TRBV6-5 and TRBJ1-2; maybe TRBD1 (5 bases). CDR3 length: 14 amino acids. Trimming stripped 6 bases from V and 8 bases from J, with 19 bases between. Germline V lookup: CDR1 MNHEY, CDR2 SVGAGI.

The V call is TRBV7-3, the J call TRBJ2-5, with TRBD2 matching 14 bases. CDR3 length equals 17 residues. Trimming took 8 bases from V and 5 from J; bases not matched to a gene: 13. Germline V gene data show CDR1 as SGHTA and CDR2 as FQGTGA. CDR3 DNA: TGTGCCAGCGGTTTGGGGCGACTAGCGGGAGGGCCCGAGACCCAGTACTTC. Protein product: CASGLGRLAGGPETQYF. The whole variable domain, filled in from reference TRBV7-3 and TRBJ2-5, reads GAGVSQTPSNKVTEKGKYVELRCDPISGHTALYWYRQSLGQGPEFLIYFQGTGAADDSGLPNDRFFAVRPEGSVSTLKIQRTERGDSAVYLCASGLGRLAGGPETQYFGPGTRLLVL.

This clonotype was recorded at least ten times. The V gene is TRBV12-3 or TRBV12-4, the J gene TRBJ1-5; D is uncertain. Trimming removed 7 bases from V and 4 bases from J, with 11 bases in between. The CDR3 has 13 amino acids. The CDR3 DNA reads as TGTGCCAGCAAAAAGGACGGTAATCAGCCCCAGCATTTT. Protein product: CASKKDGNQPQHF.

This clonotype was recorded many times. This sequence joins TRBV5-1 and TRBJ2-2, with 8 bases aligning to TRBD2. Losses at the gene ends were 3 bases for V and 4 bases for J; bases not matched to a gene: 11. Germline V lookup: CDR1 SGHRS, CDR2 YFSETQ. The CDR3 has 17 residues. The CDR3 sequence is CASSSQAGALGTGELFF. The DNA of the CDR3 is TGCGCCAGCAGCTCACAAGCGGGAGCGCTGGGCACCGGGGAGCTGTTTTTT.

This clonotype was seen repeatedly, ten times or more. The chain joins TRBV20-1 to TRBJ2-5; 7 bases match TRBD2. Per the germline V gene, CDR1 is DFQATT and CDR2 is SNEGSKA (reference sequence). With V trimmed by 8 bases and J by 2 bases, 11 bases remained unmatched. The CDR3 has 14 residues. This CDR3 reads CSLIPGLTQETQYF. CDR3 bases: TGCAGTCTTATTCCGGGACTAACACAAGAGACCCAGTACTTC.

The rearrangement links TRBV19 to TRBJ2-6, with D perhaps matching TRBD2 (6 bases). The germline gives CDR1 LNHDA, CDR2 SQIVND (reference sequence). The CDR3 loop spans 15 amino acids. V lost 5 bases and J 2 bases, leaving 10 bases between the germline ends. As DNA, the CDR3 is TGTGCCAGTAGTTCGACTAGGGCTGGGGCCAACGTCCTGACTTTC. It is translated as CASSSTRAGANVLTF.

This clonotype has a count of ten or more. V is TRBV10-3 and J is TRBJ2-7; tentatively, D is TRBD1 (5 bases). The germline V gene has CDR1 ENHRY and CDR2 SYGVKD. V was pared by 6 bases and J by 3 bases, with 15 bases between. This CDR3 is built from 14 residues. CDR3 protein: CAIRVQDTDYEQYF. The CDR3 DNA reads as TGTGCCATCAGGGTCCAGGACACGGACTACGAGCAGTACTTC.

This clonotype occurred a few times. The V gene is TRBV29-1, the J gene TRBJ2-5, with D unclear. V was cut by 3 bases and J by 7 bases, with 12 bases left in between. This CDR3 is 12 amino acids long. Germline V gene data show CDR1 as SQVTM and CDR2 as ANQGSEA. The CDR3 here is CSVDRSGGTQYF. As DNA, the CDR3 is TGCAGCGTTGATAGGTCCGGCGGGACCCAGTACTTC.

This clonotype was counted at least ten times. This chain joins TRBV12-3 or TRBV12-4 and TRBJ2-7; no firm D call. The CDR3 has 14 residues. V gave up 4 bases and J gave up 3 bases, with 13 bases separating them. The CDR3 loop is CASSYRPKNYEQYF. The CDR3, as DNA: TGTGCCAGCAGTTATCGACCTAAGAACTACGAGCAGTACTTC.

The CDR3 loop is CASSFSRTRDTVWGEQYF. CDR3 DNA sequence: TGTGCCAGCAGTTTTAGTAGGACGAGGGACACGGTGTGGGGCGAGCAGTACTTC. The V call is TRBV11-1, the J call TRBJ2-7; possibly TRBD1 for D (6 bases). The CDR3 sequence is 18 residues long. V was shortened by 6 bases and J by 6 bases, with 30 bases between the two germline ends. CDR1 and CDR2 from the germline V gene are SGHAT and FQDESV (reference sequence).

This clonotype was seen repeatedly, ten times or more. The chain employs TRBV10-2 and TRBJ1-5, with D possibly matching TRBD1 (5 bases). With 3 bases removed from V and 4 bases from J, the gap between germline ends came to 7 bases. The CDR3 sequence is 13 residues long. Germline CDR1 reads WSHSY; CDR2 reads SAAADI. The CDR3 protein is CASSDGGNQPQHF. The CDR3 region has the DNA TGCGCCAGCAGTGACGGGGGTAATCAGCCCCAGCATTTT.

This clonotype has more than one count but fewer than ten. The chain is built from TRBV6-5 and TRBJ1-2; possible D gene TRBD1, 5 bases. Trimming took off 2 bases at V and 2 bases at J, with 9 bases between the two ends. The CDR3 totals 14 residues. Germline CDR1 and CDR2: MNHEY and SVGAGI. The CDR3 bases are TGTGCCAGCAGTTACGACAGACGGAACTATGGCTACACCTTC. Encoded protein: CASSYDRRNYGYTF.